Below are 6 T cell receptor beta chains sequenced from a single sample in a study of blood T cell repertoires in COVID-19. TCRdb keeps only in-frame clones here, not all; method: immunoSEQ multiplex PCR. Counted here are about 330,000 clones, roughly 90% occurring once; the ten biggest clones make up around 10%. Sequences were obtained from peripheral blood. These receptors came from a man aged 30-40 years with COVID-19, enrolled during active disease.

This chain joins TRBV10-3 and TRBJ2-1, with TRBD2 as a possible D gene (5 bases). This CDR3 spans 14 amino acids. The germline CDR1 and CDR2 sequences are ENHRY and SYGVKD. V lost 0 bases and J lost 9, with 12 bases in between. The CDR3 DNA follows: TGTGCCATCAGTGAGTCATCCCTAGCAGGTGAGCAGTTCTTC. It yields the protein CAISESSLAGEQFF.

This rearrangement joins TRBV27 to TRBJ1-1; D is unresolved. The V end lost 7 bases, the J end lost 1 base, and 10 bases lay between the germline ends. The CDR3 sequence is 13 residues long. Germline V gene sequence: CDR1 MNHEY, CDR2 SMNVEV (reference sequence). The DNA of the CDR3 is TGTGCCAGCACCGGAGATGGGAACACTGAAGCTTTCTTT. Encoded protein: CASTGDGNTEAFF.

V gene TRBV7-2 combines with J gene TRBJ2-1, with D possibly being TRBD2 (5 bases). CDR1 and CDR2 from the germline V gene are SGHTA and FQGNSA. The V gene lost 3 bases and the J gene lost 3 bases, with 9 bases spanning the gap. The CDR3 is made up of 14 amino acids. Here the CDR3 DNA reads TGTGCCAGCAGCTTGGAGGAGTTCTACAATGAGCAGTTCTTC. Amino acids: CASSLEEFYNEQFF.

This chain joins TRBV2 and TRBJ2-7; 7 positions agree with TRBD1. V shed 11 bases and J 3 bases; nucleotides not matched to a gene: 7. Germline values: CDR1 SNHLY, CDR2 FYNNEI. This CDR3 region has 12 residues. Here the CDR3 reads CAGSTGVYEQYF. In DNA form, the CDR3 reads TGTGCCGGAAGTACAGGGGTCTACGAGCAGTACTTC.

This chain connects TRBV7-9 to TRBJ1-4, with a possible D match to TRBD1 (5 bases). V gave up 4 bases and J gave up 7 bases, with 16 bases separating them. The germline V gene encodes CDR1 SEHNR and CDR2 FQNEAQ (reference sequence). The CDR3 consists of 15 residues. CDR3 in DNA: TGTGCCAGCAGCTGGTTGGGGGAGGCAGGTGAAAAACTGTTTTTT. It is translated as CASSWLGEAGEKLFF.

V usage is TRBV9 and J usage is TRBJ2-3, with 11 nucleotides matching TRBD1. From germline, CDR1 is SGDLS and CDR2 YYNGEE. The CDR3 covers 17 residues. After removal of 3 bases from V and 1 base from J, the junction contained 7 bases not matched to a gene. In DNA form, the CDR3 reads TGTGCCAGCAGCGAGACGGACAGGGGGCGGGGCACAGATACGCAGTATTTT. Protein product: CASSETDRGRGTDTQYF.